This TCR beta chain originates from a study of blood T cell repertoires in COVID-19. Study in general: In each case, the material was cDNA or gDNA derived from T cells, B-cell-depleted T cells, or PBMCs.

Original processing notes: The authors estimated nucleated cell counts from reference gene primer amplification. Repertoires were generated with immunoSEQ multiplex PCR, while TCRdb's copy carries only in-frame clones and drops some. The DNA was the basis for D and trimming; V, J and clone size are from that table. The sample yields 240,000 or so clones, 70% to 75% seen once. The source of this sequence is a woman older than 75 with acute or convalescent COVID-19. The sample was peripheral blood.

The CDR3 here is CASSRTGGNRGGNTIYF. The DNA of the CDR3 is TGTGCCAGCAGCCGGACAGGGGGCAATCGTGGAGGAAACACCATATATTTT. J is TRBJ1-3 and V is TRBV5-4, with 11 nucleotides matching TRBD1. Germline V gene data show CDR1 as SGHNT and CDR2 as YYREEE (reference sequence). J was trimmed by 4 bases and V by 4 bases; bases with no gene match: 10. CDR3 length equals 17 residues.